These 15 T cell receptor beta chains came from one sample sequenced in a study of beta chain features in type 1 diabetes. Study-level results: Shortening that was moderate but significant affected the TCRB CDR3s of Type 1 diabetes patients in all four CD4+ subsets.

Their antigens are not known. The whole isolated RNA underwent reverse transcription, so sequencing captured expressed TCRB transcripts. Clones were sequenced by immunoSEQ multiplex PCR, and TCRdb holds only the in-frame ones, with some missing. Of about 370,000 clones in the sample, around 9.6% were seen once. The sequenced sample consisted of central memory CD4+ T cells from blood. The receptors shown here come from a man younger than 40 with type 1 diabetes.

The chain joins TRBV5-1 to TRBJ1-4, with D unclear. This CDR3 has 16 amino acids. The ends were cut back, 0 bases at V and 8 bases at J, with 17 bases in the middle. In germline, CDR1 is SGHRS, CDR2 YFSETQ. CDR3 sequence: CASSLGWGSGGEKLFF. CDR3 coding DNA: TGCGCCAGCAGCTTGGGGTGGGGTTCTGGAGGAGAAAAACTGTTTTTT.

The gene calls are TRBV7-9 and TRBJ2-3; D is unresolved. With 1 base removed from V and 2 bases from J, the gap between germline ends came to 13 bases. CDR3 size: 16 residues. Germline V gives CDR1 SEHNR, CDR2 FQNEAQ (reference sequence). The CDR3 here is CASSLGGTAFTDTQYF. The CDR3 bases are TGTGCCAGCAGCTTAGGCGGTACGGCTTTCACAGATACGCAGTATTTT.

This rearrangement joins TRBV19 to TRBJ1-5, with 8 bases matching TRBD1. The ends lost 3 bases at V and 2 bases at J; junction bases unmatched: 12. CDR3 length equals 18 residues. Germline V gene sequence: CDR1 LNHDA, CDR2 SQIVND (reference sequence). The CDR3, as DNA: TGTGCCAGTAGTATGAAAGGCCCTGACAGGGGCGGCAATCAGCCCCAGCATTTT. Translating gives CASSMKGPDRGGNQPQHF. The full variable domain, in which reference TRBV19 and TRBJ1-5 provide the parts outside the CDR3, is DGGITQSPKYLFRKEGQNVTLSCEQNLNHDAMYWYRQDPGQGLRLIYYSQIVNDFQKGDIAEGYSVSREKKESFPLTVTSAQKNPTAFYLCASSMKGPDRGGNQPQHFGDGTRLSIL.

This clone was picked up many times. The chain uses TRBV21-1 and TRBJ2-2; the D call of TRBD1 is as the table states it, not checked on the DNA. TRBV21-1 is tagged as a pseudogene. The CDR3 extends over 17 amino acids. CDR3 coding DNA: TGTGCCAGCAGCAAAGCCCGGACAGGGCGGGGGACCGGGGAGCTGTTTTTT. Its translation: CASSKARTGRGTGELFF.

The chain employs TRBV4-3 and TRBJ1-3, with D unclear. The V gene lost 3 bases and the J gene lost 9 bases, with 9 bases spanning the gap. The CDR3 length is 12 residues. The V gene's germline CDR1 is LGHNA and CDR2 YSLEER. The CDR3 sequence: CASSQARGTIYF. Written as DNA, the CDR3 is TGCGCCAGCAGCCAGGCCCGGGGCACCATATATTTT.

This clone has ten or more counts. The chain uses TRBV9 and TRBJ2-1, with D unclear. V lost 4 bases and J lost 5, with 7 bases in between. Per the germline V gene, CDR1 is SGDLS and CDR2 is YYNGEE. The CDR3 length is 12 residues. This CDR3 reads CASSIRDNEQFF. DNA for the CDR3: TGTGCCAGCAGCATAAGGGACAATGAGCAGTTCTTC. Using reference TRBV9 and TRBJ2-1 for the parts outside the CDR3, the full variable domain is DSGVTQTPKHLITATGQRVTLRCSPRSGDLSVYWYQQSLDQGLQFLIQYYNGEERAKGNILERFSAQQFPDLHSELNLSSLELGDSALYFCASSIRDNEQFFGPGTRLTVL.

This rearrangement joins TRBV5-1 to TRBJ1-3; perhaps TRBD1 as D (5 bases). The CDR3 has 16 residues. Germline loops: CDR1 SGHRS, CDR2 YFSETQ. The ends were cut back, 4 bases at V and 0 bases at J, with 14 bases in the middle. For the CDR3, the DNA is TGCGCCAGCAGCCTCGCCGGGGGGACCTCTGGAAACACCATATATTTT. Its translation: CASSLAGGTSGNTIYF.

The chain is built from TRBV7-6 and TRBJ1-1, with 7 bases that match TRBD1. The CDR3 spans 16 residues. Germline CDR1 is SGHVS and CDR2 is FNYEAQ. J lost 1 base, V lost 1 base, and 6 bases had no gene match. The chain's CDR3 is CASSLEGANGNTEAFF. CDR3 DNA sequence: TGTGCCAGCAGCTTAGAGGGGGCGAATGGGAACACTGAAGCTTTCTTT.

This clone was seen a few times. The rearrangement joins TRBV11-2 to TRBJ1-1; TRBD1 matches at 8 bases. The V gene's germline CDR1 is SGHAT and CDR2 FQNNGV. The CDR3 loop spans 14 amino acids. The V gene end was trimmed by 6 bases and the J gene end by 1 base; junction bases not matched to a gene: 4. CDR3 coding DNA: TGTGCCAGCAGGTACAGGGGGAGGAACACTGAAGCTTTCTTT. Translation: CASRYRGRNTEAFF.

CDR3 in amino acids: CASSPYSGTDTQYF. In DNA form, the CDR3 reads TGTGCCAGCAGCCCCTATAGCGGCACAGATACGCAGTATTTT. The chain uses TRBV6-5 and TRBJ2-3, with D maybe TRBD2 (5 bases). Per germline, CDR1 MNHEY and CDR2 SVGAGI. V shed 6 bases and J shed 1 base, with 11 bases lying between them. This CDR3 has 14 amino acids.

Only a few counts were recorded for this clone. The chain uses TRBV20-1 and TRBJ2-5, with D uncertain. Between the trimmed V and J ends, which lost 7 bases and 2 bases, there was a span of 5 bases. The CDR3 consists of 10 residues. In germline, CDR1 is DFQATT, CDR2 SNEGSKA (reference sequence). The CDR3 DNA sequence: TGCAGTGGCATGCAAGAGACCCAGTACTTC. This codes for CSGMQETQYF.

There are a few counts of this clone. The chain is built from TRBV13 and TRBJ2-7, with D unresolved. There are 15 residues in the CDR3. V lost 5 bases to trimming and J lost 2 bases, with 16 bases between them. CDR1 and CDR2 (germline): PRHDT, FYEKMQ (reference sequence). The DNA for the CDR3 is TGTGCCAGCAGCCCCCTGCCGGCTGGAACCTACGAGCAGTACTTC. Amino acids: CASSPLPAGTYEQYF.

This clone was observed a handful of times. This chain connects TRBV2 to TRBJ2-3, with TRBD1 as a possible D gene (6 bases). V was clipped by 0 bases and J by 11 bases, with 9 bases between them. The germline V gene encodes CDR1 SNHLY and CDR2 FYNNEI. The CDR3 consists of 12 residues. The CDR3 sequence is CASSEARQEQYF. As DNA, the CDR3 is TGTGCCAGCAGTGAAGCTCGACAGGAGCAGTATTTT.

As concerns this clone: An end of the junction does not agree with germline; a read error may underlie this. This rearrangement joins TRBV11-2 to TRBJ1-2, with 7 positions matching TRBD1. CDR1 and CDR2 from the germline V gene are SGHAT and FQNNGV. CDR3 length: 15 amino acids. The CDR3 here is CASSQFTGEGYGYTF. The CDR3 region has the DNA TGCGCCAGCAGCCAATTCACAGGGGAAGGGTATGGCTACACCTTC.

The rearrangement joins TRBV18 to TRBJ2-2; 9 nucleotides align to TRBD2. CDR3 length equals 18 residues. Germline-derived CDR1 and CDR2 are KGHSH and LQKENI. Trimming cost V 3 bases and J 5 bases; bases outside gene matches: 13. CDR3 DNA sequence: TGTGCCAGCTCACCTTCTTTCACGAATAGCGGGAGTACCGGGGAGCTGTTTTTT. This encodes CASSPSFTNSGSTGELFF.